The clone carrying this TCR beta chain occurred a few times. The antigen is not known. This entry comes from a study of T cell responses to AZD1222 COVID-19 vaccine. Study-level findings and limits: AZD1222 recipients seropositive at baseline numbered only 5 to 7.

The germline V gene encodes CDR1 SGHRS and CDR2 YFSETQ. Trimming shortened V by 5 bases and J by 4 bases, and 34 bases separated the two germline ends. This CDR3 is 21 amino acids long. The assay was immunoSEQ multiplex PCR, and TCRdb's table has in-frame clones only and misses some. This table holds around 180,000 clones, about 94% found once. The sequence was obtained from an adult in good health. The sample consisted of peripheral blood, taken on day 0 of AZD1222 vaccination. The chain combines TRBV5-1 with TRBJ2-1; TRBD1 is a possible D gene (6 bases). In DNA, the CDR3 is TGCGCCAGCAGTCCCGGCTCAGGGTCTGGCACCTACAGGGCGGTTTACAATGAGCAGTTCTTC. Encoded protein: CASSPGSGSGTYRAVYNEQFF.